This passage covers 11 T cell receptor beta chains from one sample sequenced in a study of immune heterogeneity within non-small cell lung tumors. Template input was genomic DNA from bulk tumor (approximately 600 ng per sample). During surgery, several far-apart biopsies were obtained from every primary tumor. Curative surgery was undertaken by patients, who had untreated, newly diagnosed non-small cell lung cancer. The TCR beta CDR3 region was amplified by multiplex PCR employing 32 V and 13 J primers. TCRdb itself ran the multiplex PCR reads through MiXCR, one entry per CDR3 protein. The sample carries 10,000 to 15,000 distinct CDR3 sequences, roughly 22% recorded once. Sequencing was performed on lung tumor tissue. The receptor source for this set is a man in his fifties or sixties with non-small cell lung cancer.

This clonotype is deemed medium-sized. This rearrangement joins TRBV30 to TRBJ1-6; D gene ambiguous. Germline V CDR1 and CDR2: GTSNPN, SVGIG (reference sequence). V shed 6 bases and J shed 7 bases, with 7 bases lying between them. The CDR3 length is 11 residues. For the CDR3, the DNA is TGTGCCTGCACCAAGAATTCACCCCTCCACTTT. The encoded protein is CACTKNSPLHF.

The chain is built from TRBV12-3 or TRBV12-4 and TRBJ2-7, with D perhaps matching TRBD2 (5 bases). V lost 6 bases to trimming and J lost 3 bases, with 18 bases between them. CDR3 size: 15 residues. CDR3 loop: CASRPTGWESYEQYF. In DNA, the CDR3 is TGTGCCAGCAGACCTACGGGGTGGGAGAGCTACGAGCAGTACTTC.

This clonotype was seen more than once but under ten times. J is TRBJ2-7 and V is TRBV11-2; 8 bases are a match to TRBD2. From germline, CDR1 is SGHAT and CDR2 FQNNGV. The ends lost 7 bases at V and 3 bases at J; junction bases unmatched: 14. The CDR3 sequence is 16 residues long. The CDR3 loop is CASTPPGGRMNYEQYF. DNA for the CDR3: TGTGCCAGCACTCCCCCGGGCGGGAGGATGAACTACGAGCAGTACTTC.

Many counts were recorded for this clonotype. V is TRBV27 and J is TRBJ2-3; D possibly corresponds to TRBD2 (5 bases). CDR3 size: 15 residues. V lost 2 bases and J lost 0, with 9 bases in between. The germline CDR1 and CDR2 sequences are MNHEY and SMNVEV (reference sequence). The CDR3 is CASSLRRASTDTQYF. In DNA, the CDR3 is TGTGCCAGCAGTTTAAGGCGGGCTAGCACAGATACGCAGTATTTT.

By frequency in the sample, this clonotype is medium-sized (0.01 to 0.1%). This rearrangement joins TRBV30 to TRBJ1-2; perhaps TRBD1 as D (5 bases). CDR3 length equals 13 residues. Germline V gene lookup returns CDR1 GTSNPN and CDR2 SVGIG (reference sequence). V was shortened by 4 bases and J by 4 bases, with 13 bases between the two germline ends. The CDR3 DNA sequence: TGTGCCTGGACCGGGGCCTCGAGCTATGGCTACACCTTC. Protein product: CAWTGASSYGYTF.

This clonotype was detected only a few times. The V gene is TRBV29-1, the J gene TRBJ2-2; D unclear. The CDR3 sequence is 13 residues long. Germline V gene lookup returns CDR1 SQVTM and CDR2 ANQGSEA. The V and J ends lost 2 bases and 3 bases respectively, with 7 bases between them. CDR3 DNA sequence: TGCAGCGTTGAACCCCCAGACACCGGGGAGCTGTTTTTT. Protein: CSVEPPDTGELFF.

In DNA, the CDR3 is TGTGCCAGTATTTGGGGGACTGAAGCTTTCTTT. Protein sequence: CASIWGTEAFF. This rearrangement joins TRBV19 to TRBJ1-1, with D perhaps TRBD1 (5 bases). V lost 7 bases to trimming and J lost 5 bases, with 8 bases between them. Per the germline V gene, CDR1 is LNHDA and CDR2 is SQIVND (reference sequence). This CDR3 has 11 residues.

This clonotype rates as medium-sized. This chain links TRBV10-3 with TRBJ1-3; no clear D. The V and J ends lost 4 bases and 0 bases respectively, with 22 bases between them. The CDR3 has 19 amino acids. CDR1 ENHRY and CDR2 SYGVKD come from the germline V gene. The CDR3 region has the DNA TGTGCCATCAGTGTCTCCCCCCTTGTGGAGTTCGTCTCTGGAAACACCATATATTTT. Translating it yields CAISVSPLVEFVSGNTIYF.

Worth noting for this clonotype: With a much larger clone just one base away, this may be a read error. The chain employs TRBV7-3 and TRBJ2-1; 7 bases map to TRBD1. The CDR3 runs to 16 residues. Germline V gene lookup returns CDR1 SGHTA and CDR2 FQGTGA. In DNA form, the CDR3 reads TGTGCCAGCAGCTTACAGGGGGACAACGTATACAATAAGCAGTTCTTC. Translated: CASSLQGDNVYNKQFF.

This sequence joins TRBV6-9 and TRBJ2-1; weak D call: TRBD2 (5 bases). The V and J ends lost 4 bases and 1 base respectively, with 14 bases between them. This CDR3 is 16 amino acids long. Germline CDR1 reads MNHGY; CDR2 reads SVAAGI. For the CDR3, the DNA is TGTGCCAGCAGTTTACAGCCCCGCGGGTCCTACAATGAGCAGTTCTTC. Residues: CASSLQPRGSYNEQFF.

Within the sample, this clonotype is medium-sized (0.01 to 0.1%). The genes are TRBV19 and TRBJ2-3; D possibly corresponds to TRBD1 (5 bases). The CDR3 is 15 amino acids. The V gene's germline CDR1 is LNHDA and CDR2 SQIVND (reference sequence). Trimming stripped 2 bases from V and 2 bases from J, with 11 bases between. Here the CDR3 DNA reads TGTGCCAGTAGTATATCCAGGGATCCCACAGATACGCAGTATTTT. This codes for CASSISRDPTDTQYF.